This T cell receptor (beta chain) stems from a study of CD8 T cells in ankylosing spondylitis. Study observations and caveats: Characteristic of ankylosing spondylitis blood, it appeared, was a TCR beta motif comprising several highly homologous variants. Earlier studies detected some motif variants in reactive arthritis synovial fluid and blood. The study looked at matched synovial fluid samples from ankylosing spondylitis patients. Disease-linked clones were reported to be significantly enriched there.

This clonotype was seen at least ten times. No antigen is known for it. Via MiXCR, TCRdb re-called the 5' RACE reads, giving one row per CDR3 protein. The table has 75,000 to 95,000 distinct CDR3 sequences, about 9% seen once. V was cut by 0 bases and J by 2 bases, with 13 bases left in between. Germline-derived CDR1 and CDR2 are MGHRA and YSYEKL. This CDR3 has 16 amino acids. The specimen was blood, either unsorted or a sorted T cell fraction (not recorded which). This sequence joins TRBV4-1 and TRBJ2-5; no firm D call. This sequence originates from a male donor with ankylosing spondylitis. The CDR3 DNA reads TGCGCCAGCAGCCAAGATCGGTTGGTCTCTCAAGAGACCCAGTACTTC. It codes for CASSQDRLVSQETQYF.